The table lists the clone carrying this T cell receptor (beta chain) with a few counts. Its antigen is as yet unknown. Per germline, CDR1 MNHEY and CDR2 SVGAGI. This CDR3 comprises 14 residues. With V trimmed by 4 bases and J by 7 bases, 5 bases remained unmatched. The data stem from a study of beta chain features in type 1 diabetes. The study's findings and limits: Diminished insertions and augmented deletions at VDJ junctions characterized type 1 diabetes patients. Type 1 diabetes patients had TCRB CDR3s that were shorter (moderately but significantly so) in all four CD4+ subsets.

Reverse transcription of all isolated RNA meant that expressed TCRB transcripts were sequenced. The method was immunoSEQ multiplex PCR; TCRdb's version includes in-frame clones alone and lacks a portion of them. In the table there are around 250,000 clones, roughly 14% of which are singletons. The rearrangement uses TRBV6-5 and TRBJ1-5; 9 nucleotides align to TRBD1. The sequenced sample was naive CD4+ T cells from blood. The receptor comes from a man aged 25 to 40 with type 1 diabetes. The CDR3 here is CASSSGTGQQPQHF. The CDR3 DNA is TGTGCCAGCAGTTCCGGGACAGGGCAACAGCCCCAGCATTTT.